The subject of this entry is one T cell receptor (beta chain). This sample is part of a study of CD8 T cells in Susac syndrome. Random-hexamer reverse transcription was applied to roughly 0.45 to 1 ug RNA. Amplification of TCR beta CDR3 across 54 Vbeta and 13 Jbeta was performed with immunoSEQ multiplex PCR. MiXCR was run by TCRdb on the immunoSEQ multiplex PCR reads, yielding one entry per CDR3 protein. The sample contains 100,000 to 150,000 distinct CDR3 sequences, 85% to 95% of which appear only once. The CDR3 extends over 14 amino acids. V lost 9 bases and J 7 bases, leaving 21 bases between the germline ends. CDR1 KGHDR and CDR2 SFDVKD come from the germline V gene. The study used treatment-naive patients who had stable or active relapsing-remitting disease as multiple sclerosis controls. While CD8+ and CD4+ T cells were isolated negatively, TEMRA cells were enriched by FACS.

The sequenced sample consisted of CD8+ T cells from PBMCs. This TCR was sampled from a human donor with multiple sclerosis. J is TRBJ2-7 and V is TRBV24-1; possible D gene TRBD1, 6 bases. DNA for the CDR3: TGTGCCACCCAGCACAGGGATTCACCCCTGGAGCAGTACTTC. The encoded protein is CATQHRDSPLEQYF.